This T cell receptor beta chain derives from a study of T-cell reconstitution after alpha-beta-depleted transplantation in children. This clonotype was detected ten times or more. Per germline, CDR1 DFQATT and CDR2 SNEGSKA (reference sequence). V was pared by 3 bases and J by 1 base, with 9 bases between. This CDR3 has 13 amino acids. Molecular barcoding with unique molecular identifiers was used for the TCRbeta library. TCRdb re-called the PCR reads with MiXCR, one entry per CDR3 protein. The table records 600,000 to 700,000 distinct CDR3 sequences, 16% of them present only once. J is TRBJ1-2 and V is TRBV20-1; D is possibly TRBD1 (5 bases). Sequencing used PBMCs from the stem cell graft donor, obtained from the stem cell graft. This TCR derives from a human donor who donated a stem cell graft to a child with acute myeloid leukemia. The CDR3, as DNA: TGCAGTGCTAGGCACGGGGGTAACTATGGCTACACCTTC. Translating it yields CSARHGGNYGYTF.